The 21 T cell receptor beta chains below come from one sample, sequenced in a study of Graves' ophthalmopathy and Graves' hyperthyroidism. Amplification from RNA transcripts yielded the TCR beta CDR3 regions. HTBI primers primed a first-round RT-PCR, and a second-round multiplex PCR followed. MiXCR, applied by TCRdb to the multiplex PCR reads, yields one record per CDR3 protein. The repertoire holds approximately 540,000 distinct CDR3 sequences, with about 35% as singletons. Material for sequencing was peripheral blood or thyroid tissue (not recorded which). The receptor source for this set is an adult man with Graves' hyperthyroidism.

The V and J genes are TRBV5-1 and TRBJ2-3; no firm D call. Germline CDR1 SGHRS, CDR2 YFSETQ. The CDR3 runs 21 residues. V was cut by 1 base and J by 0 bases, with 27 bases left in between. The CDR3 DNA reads TGCGCCAGCAGCTTGAGTTCGACGGTTGCAGGAGCTCAGGATAGCACAGATACGCAGTATTTT. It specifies CASSLSSTVAGAQDSTDTQYF.

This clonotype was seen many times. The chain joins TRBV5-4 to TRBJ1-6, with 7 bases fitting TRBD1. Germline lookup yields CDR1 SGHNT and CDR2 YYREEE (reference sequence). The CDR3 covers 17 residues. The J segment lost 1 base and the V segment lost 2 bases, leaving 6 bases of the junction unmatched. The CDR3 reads CASSFGGGASYNSPLHF. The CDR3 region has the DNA TGTGCCAGCAGCTTTGGAGGGGGCGCTTCCTATAATTCACCCCTCCACTTT.

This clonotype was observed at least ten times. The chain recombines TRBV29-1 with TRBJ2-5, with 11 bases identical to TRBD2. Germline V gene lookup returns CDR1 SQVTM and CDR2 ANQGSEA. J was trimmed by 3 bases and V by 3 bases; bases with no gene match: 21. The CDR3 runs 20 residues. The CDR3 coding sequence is TGCAGCGTTGATGGCCACGAACTAGCGGGGGCCCGTATCCTCGAAGAGACCCAGTACTTC. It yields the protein CSVDGHELAGARILEETQYF.

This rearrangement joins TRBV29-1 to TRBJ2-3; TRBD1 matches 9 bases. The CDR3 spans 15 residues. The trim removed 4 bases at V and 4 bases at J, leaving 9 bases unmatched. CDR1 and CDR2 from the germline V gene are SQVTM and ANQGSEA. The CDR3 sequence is CSVVPQGAYSDTQYF. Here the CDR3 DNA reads TGCAGCGTTGTCCCACAGGGGGCATATTCAGATACGCAGTATTTT.

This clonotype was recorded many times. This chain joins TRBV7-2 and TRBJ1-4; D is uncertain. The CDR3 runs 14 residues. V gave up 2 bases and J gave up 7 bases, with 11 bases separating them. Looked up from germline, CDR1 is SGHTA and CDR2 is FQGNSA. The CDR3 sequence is CASSLRGSGEKLFF. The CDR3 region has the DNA TGTGCCAGCAGCTTACGAGGGTCGGGTGAAAAACTGTTTTTT. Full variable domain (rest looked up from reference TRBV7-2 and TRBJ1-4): GAGVSQSPSNKVTEKGKDVELRCDPISGHTALYWYRQSLGQGLEFLIYFQGNSAPDKSGLPSDRFSAERTGGSVSTLTIQRTQQEDSAVYLCASSLRGSGEKLFFGSGTQLSVL.

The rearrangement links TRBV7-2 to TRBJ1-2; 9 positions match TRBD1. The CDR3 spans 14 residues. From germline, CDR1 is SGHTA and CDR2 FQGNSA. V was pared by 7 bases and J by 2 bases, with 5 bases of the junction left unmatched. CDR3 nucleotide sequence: TGTGCCAGCACCAAGGGACAGGGAAACTATGGCTACACCTTC. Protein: CASTKGQGNYGYTF. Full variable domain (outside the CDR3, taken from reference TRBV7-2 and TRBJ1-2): GAGVSQSPSNKVTEKGKDVELRCDPISGHTALYWYRQSLGQGLEFLIYFQGNSAPDKSGLPSDRFSAERTGGSVSTLTIQRTQQEDSAVYLCASTKGQGNYGYTFGSGTRLTVV.

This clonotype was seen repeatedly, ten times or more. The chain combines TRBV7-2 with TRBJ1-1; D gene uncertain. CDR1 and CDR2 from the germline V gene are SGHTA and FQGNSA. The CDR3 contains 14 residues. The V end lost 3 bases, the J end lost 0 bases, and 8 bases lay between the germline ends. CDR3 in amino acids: CASSFFLMNTEAFF. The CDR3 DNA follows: TGTGCCAGCAGCTTCTTTCTGATGAACACTGAAGCTTTCTTT.

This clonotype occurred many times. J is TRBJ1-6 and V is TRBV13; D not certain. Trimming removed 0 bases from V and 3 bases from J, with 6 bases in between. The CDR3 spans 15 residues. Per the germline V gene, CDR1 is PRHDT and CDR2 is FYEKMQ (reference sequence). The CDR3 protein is CASSLGVHYNSPLHF. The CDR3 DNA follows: TGTGCCAGCAGCTTAGGGGTCCACTATAATTCACCCCTCCACTTT.

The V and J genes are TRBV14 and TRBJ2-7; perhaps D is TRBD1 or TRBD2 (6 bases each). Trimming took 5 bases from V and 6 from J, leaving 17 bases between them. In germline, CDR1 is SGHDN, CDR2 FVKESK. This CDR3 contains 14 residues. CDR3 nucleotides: TGTGCCAGCAGCATATGGGGGGCTTCCGGCGAGCAGTACTTC. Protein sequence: CASSIWGASGEQYF.

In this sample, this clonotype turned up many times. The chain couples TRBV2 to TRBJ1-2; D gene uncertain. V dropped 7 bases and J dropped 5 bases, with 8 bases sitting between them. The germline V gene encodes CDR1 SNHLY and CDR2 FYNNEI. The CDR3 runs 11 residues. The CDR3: CASMVGYGYTF. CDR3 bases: TGTGCCAGCATGGTGGGGTATGGCTACACCTTC.

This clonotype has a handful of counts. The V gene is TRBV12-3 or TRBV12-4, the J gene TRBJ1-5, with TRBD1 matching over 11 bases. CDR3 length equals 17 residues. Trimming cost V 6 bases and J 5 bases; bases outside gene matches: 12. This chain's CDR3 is CASRKALGTGGDQPQHF. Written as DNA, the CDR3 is TGTGCCAGCAGAAAAGCGCTTGGGACAGGGGGGGATCAGCCCCAGCATTTT.

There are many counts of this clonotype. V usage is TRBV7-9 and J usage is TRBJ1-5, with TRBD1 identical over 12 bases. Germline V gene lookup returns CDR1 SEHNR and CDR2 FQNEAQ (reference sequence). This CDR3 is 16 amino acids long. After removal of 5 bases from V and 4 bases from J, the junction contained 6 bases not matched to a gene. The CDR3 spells CASSRGDRGRNQPQHF. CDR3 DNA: TGTGCCAGCAGCCGAGGGGACAGGGGGCGGAATCAGCCCCAGCATTTT.

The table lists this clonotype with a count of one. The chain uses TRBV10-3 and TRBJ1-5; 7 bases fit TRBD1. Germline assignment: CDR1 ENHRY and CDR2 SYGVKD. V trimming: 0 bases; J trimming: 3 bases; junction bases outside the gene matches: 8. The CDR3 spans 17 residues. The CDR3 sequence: CAISESSGGGINQPQHF. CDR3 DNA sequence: TGTGCCATCAGTGAGTCGTCAGGGGGAGGCATCAATCAGCCCCAGCATTTT.

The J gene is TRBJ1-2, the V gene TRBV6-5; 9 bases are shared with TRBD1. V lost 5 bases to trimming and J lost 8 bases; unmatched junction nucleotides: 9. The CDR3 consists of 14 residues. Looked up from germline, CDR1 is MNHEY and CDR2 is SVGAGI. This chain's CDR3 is CASSRTGEFSGYTF. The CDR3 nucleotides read TGTGCCAGCAGTCGGACAGGGGAGTTTTCCGGCTACACCTTC.

CDR3 region: CASSFPDQTSRETQYF. The CDR3 region has the DNA TGTGCCAGCAGTTTCCCAGACCAGACTAGCAGAGAGACCCAGTACTTC. The rearrangement joins TRBV12-3 or TRBV12-4 to TRBJ2-5; 7 bases line up with TRBD2. The CDR3 length is 16 residues. V lost 3 bases and J lost 4; bases outside the gene matches: 11.

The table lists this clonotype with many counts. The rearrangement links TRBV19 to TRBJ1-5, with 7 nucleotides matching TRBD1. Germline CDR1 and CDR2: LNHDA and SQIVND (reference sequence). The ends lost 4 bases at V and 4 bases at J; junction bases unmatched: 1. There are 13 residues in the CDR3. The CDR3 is CASSKGANQPQHF. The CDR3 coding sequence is TGTGCCAGTAGTAAGGGGGCGAATCAGCCCCAGCATTTT.

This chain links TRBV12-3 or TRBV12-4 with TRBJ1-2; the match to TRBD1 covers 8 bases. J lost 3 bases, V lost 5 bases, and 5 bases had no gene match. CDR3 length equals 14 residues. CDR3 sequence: CASSNQGADYGYTF. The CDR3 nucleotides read TGTGCCAGCAGTAACCAGGGGGCGGACTATGGCTACACCTTC.

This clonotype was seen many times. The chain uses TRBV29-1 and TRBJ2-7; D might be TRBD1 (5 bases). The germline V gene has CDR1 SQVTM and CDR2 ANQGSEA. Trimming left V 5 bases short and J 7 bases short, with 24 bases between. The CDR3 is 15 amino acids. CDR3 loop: CSVYQDIPGLGEQYF. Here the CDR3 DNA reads TGCAGCGTTTACCAGGACATCCCTGGGTTGGGGGAGCAGTACTTC.

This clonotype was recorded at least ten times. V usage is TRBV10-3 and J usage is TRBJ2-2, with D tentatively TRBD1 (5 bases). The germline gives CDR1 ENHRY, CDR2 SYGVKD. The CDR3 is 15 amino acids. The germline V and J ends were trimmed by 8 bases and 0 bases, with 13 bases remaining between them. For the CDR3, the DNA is TGTGCCATCCGAGACAGCGCGGCGAACACCGGGGAGCTGTTTTTT. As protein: CAIRDSAANTGELFF.

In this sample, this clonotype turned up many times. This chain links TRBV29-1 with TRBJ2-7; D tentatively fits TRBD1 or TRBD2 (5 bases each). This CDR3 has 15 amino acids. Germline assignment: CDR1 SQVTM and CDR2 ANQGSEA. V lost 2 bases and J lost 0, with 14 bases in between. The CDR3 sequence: CSVENWGRNSYEQYF. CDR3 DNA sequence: TGCAGCGTTGAAAATTGGGGACGGAACTCCTACGAGCAGTACTTC.

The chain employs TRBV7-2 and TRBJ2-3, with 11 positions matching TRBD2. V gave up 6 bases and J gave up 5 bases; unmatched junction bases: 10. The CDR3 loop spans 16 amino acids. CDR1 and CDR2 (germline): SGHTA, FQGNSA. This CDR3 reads CASRPTSGTWEDTQYF. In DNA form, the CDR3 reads TGTGCCAGCAGACCGACTAGCGGGACGTGGGAAGATACGCAGTATTTT.